This T cell receptor beta chain was identified during a study of blood T cell repertoires in COVID-19. Across the study: The samples span acute and convalescent COVID-19 from the United States, Italy and Spain. T cells, B-cell-depleted T cells, or PBMCs supplied cDNA or gDNA.

V lost 8 bases, J lost 8 bases, and 15 bases stayed unmatched. The germline CDR1 and CDR2 sequences are LNHDA and SQIVND (reference sequence). This CDR3 is 16 amino acids long. Original analysis: Researchers report that nucleated cell counts were estimated from reference gene primer amplification. Profiled with immunoSEQ multiplex PCR; TCRdb holds only in-frame clones, not every one. Clone size and V and J calls were adopted from that table, with D and trimming inferred from the DNA. This table holds approximately 120,000 clones, roughly 86% found once. This receptor was taken from a human donor in a cohort sampled during active COVID-19. Sequencing was carried out using peripheral blood. The V and J genes are TRBV19 and TRBJ1-6; 7 nucleotides line up with TRBD1. CDR3 protein: CASATRQGRLDSPLHF. The CDR3 nucleotides are TGTGCCAGTGCGACTCGACAGGGAAGATTGGATTCACCCCTCCACTTT. Complete variable domain (other parts from reference TRBV19 and TRBJ1-6): DGGITQSPKYLFRKEGQNVTLSCEQNLNHDAMYWYRQDPGQGLRLIYYSQIVNDFQKGDIAEGYSVSREKKESFPLTVTSAQKNPTAFYLCASATRQGRLDSPLHFGNGTRLTVT.